This T cell receptor beta chain was recorded in a study of cytomegalovirus exposure and HLA in healthy donors. Turning to the study itself: In an early release, HLA-typed donors contributed approximately 82 million unique TCR sequences. Study-level results: In an earlier analysis, most TCR beta V segments were productive about 90% or about 30% of the time. Cytomegalovirus-associated TCR beta chains were listed, numbering around 150.

As regards this clone: As yet, its antigen is unknown.

This CDR3 is 16 amino acids long. The V gene lost 4 bases and the J gene lost 5 bases, with 17 bases spanning the gap. From germline, CDR1 is SGHVS and CDR2 FQNEAQ. 60 Vbeta and 13 Jbeta primers were used in PCR. Clones were sequenced by immunoSEQ multiplex PCR, and TCRdb holds only the in-frame ones, with some missing. The listing records 60,000 to 85,000 clones. The J gene is TRBJ2-2, the V gene TRBV7-8; D perhaps matches TRBD2 (5 bases). The sequence derives from a man aged 45-60 years in good health and CMV-seropositive. Material for sequencing was PBMCs. Here the CDR3 DNA reads TGTGCCAGCAGCTCCCAGCGGACCGACGGTACCGGGGAGCTGTTTTTT. It is translated as CASSSQRTDGTGELFF.